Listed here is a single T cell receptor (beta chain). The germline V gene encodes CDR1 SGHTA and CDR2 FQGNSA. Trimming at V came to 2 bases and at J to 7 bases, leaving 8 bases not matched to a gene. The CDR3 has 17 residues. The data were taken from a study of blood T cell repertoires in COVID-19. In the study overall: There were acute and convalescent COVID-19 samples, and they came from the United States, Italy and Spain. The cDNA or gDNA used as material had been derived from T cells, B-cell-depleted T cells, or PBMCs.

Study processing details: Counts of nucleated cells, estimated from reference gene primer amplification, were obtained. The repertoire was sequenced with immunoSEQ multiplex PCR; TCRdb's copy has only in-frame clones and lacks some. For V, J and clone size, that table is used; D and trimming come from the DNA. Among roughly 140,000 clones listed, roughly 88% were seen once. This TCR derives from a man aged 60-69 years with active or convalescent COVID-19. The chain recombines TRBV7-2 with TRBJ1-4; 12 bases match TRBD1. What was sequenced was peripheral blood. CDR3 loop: CASSLSGQGARGEKLFF. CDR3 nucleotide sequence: TGTGCCAGCAGCTTATCGGGACAGGGGGCGCGAGGTGAAAAACTGTTTTTT. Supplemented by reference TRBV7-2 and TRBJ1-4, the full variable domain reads GAGVSQSPSNKVTEKGKDVELRCDPISGHTALYWYRQSLGQGLEFLIYFQGNSAPDKSGLPSDRFSAERTGGSVSTLTIQRTQQEDSAVYLCASSLSGQGARGEKLFFGSGTQLSVL.